A single sample is the source of the 3 T cell receptor beta chains below, sequenced in a study of spatial heterogeneity in lung cancer. The sample's time point: blood at routine non-recurrence follow-up after resection. TCRdb called the 5' RACE reads again in MiXCR, with one record for every CDR3 protein. Of about 94,000 distinct CDR3 sequences in the sample, roughly 21% were seen once. Sequences were derived from PBMCs, sampled at follow-up. The receptors were gathered from a male donor with early-stage non-small cell lung cancer.

The sample holds a few counts of this clonotype. The genes are TRBV6-5 and TRBJ2-7; 10 bases are a match to TRBD2. Germline V gene sequence: CDR1 MNHEY, CDR2 SVGAGI. The CDR3 is made up of 15 amino acids. The V gene end was trimmed by 0 bases and the J gene end by 6 bases; junction bases not matched to a gene: 5. For the CDR3, the DNA is TGTGCCAGCAGTTACTCCGCTAGCGGGAGTATCGAGCAGTACTTC. It translates to CASSYSASGSIEQYF.

The chain combines TRBV19 with TRBJ1-4, with a weak D call TRBD1 (5 bases). The CDR3 is made up of 16 amino acids. The V gene's germline CDR1 is LNHDA and CDR2 SQIVND (reference sequence). The ends were cut back, 3 bases at V and 7 bases at J, with 18 bases in the middle. The CDR3 protein is CASSIGREVESEKLFF. CDR3 in DNA: TGTGCCAGTAGTATCGGCAGGGAGGTAGAAAGTGAAAAACTGTTTTTT.

The V call is TRBV30, the J call TRBJ2-1; 11 bases line up with TRBD1. There are 14 residues in the CDR3. The V segment lost 3 bases and the J segment 2 bases; nucleotides outside the gene matches: 0. Germline V CDR1 and CDR2: GTSNPN, SVGIG (reference sequence). The CDR3 here is CAWRGQGAYNEQFF. The CDR3, as DNA: TGTGCCTGGAGGGGACAGGGGGCCTACAATGAGCAGTTCTTC.